This T cell receptor beta chain was captured in a study of cytomegalovirus exposure and HLA in healthy donors. Measured with immunoSEQ multiplex PCR; TCRdb has only the in-frame clones, and not every one. The data show under 150,000 clones, around 90% seen once. Between the trimmed V and J ends, which lost 6 bases and 6 bases, there was a span of 16 bases. Germline V gives CDR1 WSHSY, CDR2 SAAADI. CDR3 length equals 14 residues. Findings and caveats of the study: Rare sequences made up most TCRs, while some public TCRs were found in many donors. According to reports, the classifier identified cytomegalovirus status with high specificity and sensitivity. Researchers counted roughly 160 TCR beta chains as cytomegalovirus-associated. Testing in vitro showed a few CMV-associated chains specific for CMV antigens.

Notes on this clone: As yet, its antigen is unknown.

The chain employs TRBV10-2 and TRBJ2-3; possible D gene TRBD2, 6 bases. The material sequenced was PBMCs. This clonotype was sampled from a woman younger than 30 in good health and CMV-seronegative. CDR3 loop: CASRASEASDTQYF. Here the CDR3 DNA reads TGCGCCAGCAGGGCTAGCGAAGCCTCGGATACGCAGTATTTT.